The 24 T cell receptor beta chains listed next were all sequenced from one sample in a study of OX40 agonist ivuxolimab in advanced cancers. The data were produced by immunoSEQ multiplex PCR, yet TCRdb's version contains in-frame clones alone and is incomplete. The sample consists of about 79,000 clones, about 90% of them appearing once. This material consisted of CD4+ or CD8+ T cells sorted from blood, taken in a trial of the OX40 agonist ivuxolimab. The receptors derive from an adult with an advanced solid tumor such as melanoma, head and neck, liver or kidney cancer.

The V call is TRBV6-6, the J call TRBJ1-2, with 9 positions matching TRBD1. This CDR3 spans 15 amino acids. CDR1 is MNHNY and CDR2 is SVGAGI in the germline V gene (reference sequence). J lost 5 bases, V lost 4 bases, and 8 bases had no gene match. As DNA, the CDR3 is TGTGCCAGCAGTTCTACGGACAGGGGATGGTATGGCTACACCTTC. This gives the protein CASSSTDRGWYGYTF.

The chain joins TRBV14 to TRBJ1-2, with D maybe TRBD1 (5 bases). The CDR3 spans 14 residues. Trimming removed 0 bases from V and 7 bases from J, with 12 bases in between. The germline V gene has CDR1 SGHDN and CDR2 FVKESK. The DNA of the CDR3 is TGTGCCAGCAGCCAAGAAATGGGGGGGATTGGCTACACCTTC. Protein sequence: CASSQEMGGIGYTF.

The chain uses TRBV28 and TRBJ1-1; 7 nucleotides line up with TRBD1. CDR1 is MDHEN, CDR2 SYDVKM, per germline. The junction had 7 bases not matched to a gene; V was cut back by 6 bases and J by 6 bases. CDR3 length: 13 residues. CDR3 region: CASSSRQGAEAFF. The CDR3 DNA follows: TGTGCCAGCAGCTCCCGACAGGGTGCTGAAGCTTTCTTT.

The CDR3 region is CASSVTGQNTDTQYF. DNA for the CDR3: TGTGCCAGCAGCGTTACAGGGCAGAACACAGATACGCAGTATTTT. This rearrangement joins TRBV9 to TRBJ2-3, with D possibly matching TRBD1 (6 bases). Germline V gene sequence: CDR1 SGDLS, CDR2 YYNGEE. V lost 2 bases and J lost 2, with 12 bases in between. The CDR3 covers 15 residues.

The chain combines TRBV5-1 with TRBJ2-5, with TRBD1 as a possible D gene (5 bases). Germline V lookup: CDR1 SGHRS, CDR2 YFSETQ. The CDR3 covers 14 residues. V shed 4 bases and J shed 1 base, with 11 bases lying between them. The CDR3 bases are TGCGCCAGCAGCCTAGGACAAACCCAAGAGACCCAGTACTTC. This encodes CASSLGQTQETQYF.

To note about this clone: The sample has other DNA sequences that encode this CDR3 too. CDR3 sequence: CASRSRAYNEQFF. CDR3 bases: TGTGCCAGCAGGTCCAGGGCGTACAATGAGCAGTTCTTC. The chain recombines TRBV2 with TRBJ2-1, with D maybe TRBD1 (5 bases). CDR1 SNHLY and CDR2 FYNNEI come from the germline V gene. V dropped 6 bases and J dropped 4 bases, with 10 bases sitting between them. This CDR3 spans 13 amino acids. The full variable domain, rest sourced from reference TRBV2 and TRBJ2-1, is EPEVTQTPSHQVTQMGQEVILRCVPISNHLYFYWYRQILGQKVEFLVSFYNNEISEKSEIFDDQFSVERPDGSNFTLKIRSTKLEDSAMYFCASRSRAYNEQFFGPGTRLTVL.

V and J are TRBV28 and TRBJ2-7; the D gene is possibly TRBD2 (7 bases). Germline CDR1 reads MDHEN; CDR2 reads SYDVKM. Trimming stripped 1 base from V and 5 bases from J, with 15 bases between. The CDR3 covers 15 residues. The CDR3 nucleotides read TGTGCCAGCAGTTTATCGATACAGGGAGGGGACGAGCAGTACGTC. Translated: CASSLSIQGGDEQYV.

V gene TRBV5-4 combines with J gene TRBJ2-7; the D gene is possibly TRBD1 (6 bases). From germline, CDR1 is SGHNT and CDR2 YYREEE (reference sequence). The V end lost 0 bases, the J end lost 6 bases, and 13 bases lay between the germline ends. There are 14 residues in the CDR3. The CDR3 protein is CASSLDINRVEQYF. The CDR3 bases are TGTGCCAGCAGCTTGGATATAAACAGGGTCGAGCAGTACTTC.

The V and J genes are TRBV5-4 and TRBJ2-1, with 7 bases identical to TRBD1. Per germline, CDR1 SGHNT and CDR2 YYREEE (reference sequence). This CDR3 has 13 amino acids. The ends lost 5 bases at V and 7 bases at J; junction bases unmatched: 6. The CDR3 nucleotides read TGTGCCAGCAGGAGAGGGGGCTCTAATGAGCAGTTCTTC. Amino acid sequence: CASRRGGSNEQFF.

V and J are TRBV19 and TRBJ1-4, with a possible D match to TRBD1 (6 bases). Germline lookup yields CDR1 LNHDA and CDR2 SQIVND (reference sequence). This CDR3 is 17 amino acids long. V lost 3 bases and J lost 3, with 17 bases in between. Written as DNA, the CDR3 is TGTGCCAGTAGTATCTACGGACAGCCAGGGGCTAATGAAAAACTGTTTTTT. Amino acid sequence: CASSIYGQPGANEKLFF.

A remark on this clone: One end of the junction varies from germline; a read error may be responsible. The chain carries TRBV7-7 and TRBJ2-3; no reliable D call. The CDR3 length is 13 residues. CDR1 and CDR2 (germline): SSHAT, FNYEAQ (reference sequence). The CDR3 sequence is CASSVGWRDTQYF. CDR3 DNA sequence: TGTGCTAGCAGCGTCGGGTGGCGAGATACGCAGTATTTT.

CDR3 DNA sequence: TGTGCCTGGAGTGTACAAGCGGGGGGTCCGGAGACCCAGTACTTC. It is translated as CAWSVQAGGPETQYF. This chain joins TRBV30 and TRBJ2-5; 9 bases are shared with TRBD2. The CDR3 length is 15 residues. Per the germline V gene, CDR1 is GTSNPN and CDR2 is SVGIG (reference sequence). With V trimmed by 0 bases and J by 5 bases, 7 bases remained unmatched.

The chain joins TRBV7-6 to TRBJ2-2; 8 nucleotides match TRBD2. Germline CDR1 reads SGHVS; CDR2 reads FNYEAQ. The CDR3 runs to 16 residues. V lost 6 bases, J lost 5 bases, and 11 bases stayed unmatched. CDR3 protein: CASRPTRTSRTGELFF. The DNA for the CDR3 is TGTGCCAGCAGACCGACCCGGACTAGCCGGACCGGGGAGCTGTTTTTT.

The V call is TRBV5-1, the J call TRBJ1-4; perhaps TRBD1 as D (5 bases). The V end lost 0 bases, the J end lost 8 bases, and 14 bases lay between the germline ends. The CDR3 length is 15 residues. Germline lookup yields CDR1 SGHRS and CDR2 YFSETQ. The CDR3, as DNA: TGCGCCAGCAGCTTGGGGGGGACCCAAAGCGAAAAACTGTTTTTT. Amino acid sequence: CASSLGGTQSEKLFF.

The chain joins TRBV2 to TRBJ1-3, with TRBD1 as a possible D gene (6 bases). In germline, CDR1 is SNHLY, CDR2 FYNNEI. V lost 4 bases, J lost 0 bases, and 16 bases lay in between. The CDR3 runs to 17 residues. CDR3 coding DNA: TGTGCCAGCAGTGGGACAGTCGGTCCTGTCTCTGGAAACACCATATATTTT. It codes for CASSGTVGPVSGNTIYF.

The chain has TRBV10-2 and TRBJ2-6, with D maybe TRBD1 (7 bases). The CDR3 covers 15 residues. CDR1 WSHSY and CDR2 SAAADI come from the germline V gene. Trimming took 11 bases from V and 0 from J, leaving 14 bases between them. For the CDR3, the DNA is TGCGCCGCGGGGCACAGGGGCTCTGGGGCCAACGTCCTGACTTTC. As protein: CAAGHRGSGANVLTF.

This sequence joins TRBV6-5 and TRBJ2-7; the D is unclear. This CDR3 is built from 14 residues. The V and J ends lost 3 bases and 2 bases respectively, with 11 bases between them. Germline V gene lookup returns CDR1 MNHEY and CDR2 SVGAGI. DNA for the CDR3: TGTGCCAGCAGTTATCGTCCCGGACCCTACGAGCAGTACTTC. Its protein product is CASSYRPGPYEQYF.

The V gene is TRBV10-2, the J gene TRBJ1-5; no reliable D call. The CDR3 extends over 13 amino acids. The V end lost 5 bases, the J end lost 0 bases, and 5 bases lay between the germline ends. Germline values: CDR1 WSHSY, CDR2 SAAADI. CDR3: CASSMYSNQPQHF. The CDR3 nucleotides read TGCGCCAGCAGTATGTATAGCAATCAGCCCCAGCATTTT.

The rearrangement uses TRBV21-1 and TRBJ1-1. TRBV21-1 is given as a pseudogene. This CDR3 comprises 15 residues. The DNA for the CDR3 is TGTGCCAGCAGCAAAGGGGGACGGGTCAACACTGAAGCTTTCTTT. Its translation is CASSKGGRVNTEAFF.

The chain is built from TRBV5-1 and TRBJ1-2; D perhaps matches TRBD1 (6 bases). CDR3 length: 13 residues. Per the germline V gene, CDR1 is SGHRS and CDR2 is YFSETQ. V lost 4 bases and J 3 bases, leaving 10 bases between the germline ends. The CDR3 loop is CASSPRTDYGYTF. CDR3 sequence (DNA): TGCGCCAGCAGCCCGAGGACAGACTATGGCTACACCTTC.

The chain combines TRBV6-4 with TRBJ1-1, with D unresolved. Between the trimmed V and J ends, which lost 6 bases and 0 bases, there was a span of 5 bases. The germline V gene encodes CDR1 MRHNA and CDR2 SNTAGT. This CDR3 region has 12 residues. CDR3 nucleotide sequence: TGTGCCAGCAGGACCGTGAACACTGAAGCTTTCTTT. Encoded protein: CASRTVNTEAFF.

This rearrangement joins TRBV27 to TRBJ1-5; TRBD1 matches 7 bases. The J segment lost 0 bases and the V segment lost 5 bases, leaving 19 bases of the junction unmatched. Germline V gene lookup returns CDR1 MNHEY and CDR2 SMNVEV (reference sequence). This CDR3 comprises 20 residues. CDR3 sequence (DNA): TGTGCCAGCAGTCCCGCCCCGACAGGGAATGCGGCCAATAGCAATCAGCCCCAGCATTTT. This codes for CASSPAPTGNAANSNQPQHF.

The genes are TRBV5-8 and TRBJ1-1; D gene unclear. Germline V lookup: CDR1 SGHTS, CDR2 YDEGEE. This CDR3 has 13 residues. The V end lost 0 bases, the J end lost 3 bases, and 6 bases lay between the germline ends. CDR3 amino acids: CASSLVYDTEAFF. CDR3 sequence (DNA): TGTGCCAGCAGCTTGGTCTATGACACTGAAGCTTTCTTT.

This clone showed up just once. The CDR3 protein is CASKGFSTEAFF. The DNA of the CDR3 is TGTGCCAGTAAAGGGTTCTCCACTGAAGCTTTCTTT. The rearrangement joins TRBV6-1 to TRBJ1-1; D gene uncertain. V lost 9 bases, J lost 4 bases, and 12 bases lay in between. This CDR3 has 12 residues. Germline CDR1 and CDR2: MNHNS and SASEGT.